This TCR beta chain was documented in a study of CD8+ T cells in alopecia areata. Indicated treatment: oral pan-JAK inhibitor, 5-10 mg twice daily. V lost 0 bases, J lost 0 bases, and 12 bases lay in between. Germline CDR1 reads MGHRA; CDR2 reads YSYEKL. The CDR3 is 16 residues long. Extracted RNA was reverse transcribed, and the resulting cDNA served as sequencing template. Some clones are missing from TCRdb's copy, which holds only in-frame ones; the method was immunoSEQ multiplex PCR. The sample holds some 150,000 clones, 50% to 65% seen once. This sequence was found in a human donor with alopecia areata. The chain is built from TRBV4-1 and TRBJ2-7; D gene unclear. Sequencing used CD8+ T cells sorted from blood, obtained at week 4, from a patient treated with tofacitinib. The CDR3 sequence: CASSQDIMDRSYEQYF. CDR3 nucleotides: TGCGCCAGCAGCCAAGATATAATGGATCGCTCCTACGAGCAGTACTTC.